This entry is about one TCR beta chain. What it binds is unknown. TCRdb's table, derived via immunoSEQ multiplex PCR, lists solely in-frame clones and lacks some. This repertoire shows some 150,000 clones, about nine tenths found once; its top ten account for roughly 4.5%. These data are taken from a study of cytomegalovirus exposure and HLA in healthy donors. Study findings and constraints: Cytomegalovirus association was listed for around 170 TCR beta chains. It was found in a later analysis that first-cohort TCR clusters tended to co-occur in the 100 to 150 validation repertoires. Despite most TCR sequences being rare, some public TCRs occurred in many donors. Reportedly, cytomegalovirus status was diagnosed with high sensitivity and specificity.

This CDR3 spans 10 amino acids. The germline V and J ends were trimmed by 6 bases and 3 bases, with 3 bases remaining between them. Germline CDR1 MDHEN, CDR2 SYDVKM. The genes are TRBV28 and TRBJ2-7; no clear D gene. This TCR was recovered from a young man in good health and CMV-seropositive. What was sequenced was PBMCs. The CDR3 reads CASSGYEQYF. The CDR3 nucleotides are TGTGCCAGCAGCGGCTACGAGCAGTACTTC. Full variable domain (remainder filled in from reference TRBV28 and TRBJ2-7): DVKVTQSSRYLVKRTGEKVFLECVQDMDHENMFWYRQDPGLGLRLIYFSYDVKMKEKGDIPEGYSVSREKKERFSLILESASTNQTSMYLCASSGYEQYFGPGTRLTVT.